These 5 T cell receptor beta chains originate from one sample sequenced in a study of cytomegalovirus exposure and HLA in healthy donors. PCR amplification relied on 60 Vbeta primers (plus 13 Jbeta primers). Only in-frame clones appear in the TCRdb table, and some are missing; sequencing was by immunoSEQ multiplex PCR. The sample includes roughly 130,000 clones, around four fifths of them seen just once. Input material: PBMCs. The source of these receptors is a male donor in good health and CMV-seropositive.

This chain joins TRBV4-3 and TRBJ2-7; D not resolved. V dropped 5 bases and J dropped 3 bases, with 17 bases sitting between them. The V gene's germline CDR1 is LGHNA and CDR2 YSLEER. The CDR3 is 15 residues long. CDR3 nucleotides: TGCGCCAGCAGCGCTGCCCTTTCTCCGGGCTACGAGCAGTACTTC. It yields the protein CASSAALSPGYEQYF.

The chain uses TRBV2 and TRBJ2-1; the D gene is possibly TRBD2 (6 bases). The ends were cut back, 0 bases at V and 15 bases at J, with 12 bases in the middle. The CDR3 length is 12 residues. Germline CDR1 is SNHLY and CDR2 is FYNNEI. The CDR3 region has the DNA TGTGCCAGCAGTGAAGCGGCGACTAGTCTGTTCTTC. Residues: CASSEAATSLFF.

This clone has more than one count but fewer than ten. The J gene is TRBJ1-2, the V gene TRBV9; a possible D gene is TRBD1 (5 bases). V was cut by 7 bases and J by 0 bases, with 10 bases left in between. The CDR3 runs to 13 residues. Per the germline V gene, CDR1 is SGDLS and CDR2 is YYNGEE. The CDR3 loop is CASGSTANYGYTF. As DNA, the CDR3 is TGTGCCAGCGGTTCGACAGCTAACTATGGCTACACCTTC. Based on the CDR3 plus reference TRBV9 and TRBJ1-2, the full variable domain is DSGVTQTPKHLITATGQRVTLRCSPRSGDLSVYWYQQSLDQGLQFLIQYYNGEERAKGNILERFSAQQFPDLHSELNLSSLELGDSALYFCASGSTANYGYTFGSGTRLTVV.

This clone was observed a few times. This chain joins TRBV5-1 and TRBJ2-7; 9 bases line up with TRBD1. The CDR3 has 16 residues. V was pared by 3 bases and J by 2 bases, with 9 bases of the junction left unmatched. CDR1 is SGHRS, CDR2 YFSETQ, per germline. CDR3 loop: CASSWTGTGPTYEQYF. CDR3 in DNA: TGCGCCAGCAGCTGGACCGGGACAGGGCCGACCTACGAGCAGTACTTC.

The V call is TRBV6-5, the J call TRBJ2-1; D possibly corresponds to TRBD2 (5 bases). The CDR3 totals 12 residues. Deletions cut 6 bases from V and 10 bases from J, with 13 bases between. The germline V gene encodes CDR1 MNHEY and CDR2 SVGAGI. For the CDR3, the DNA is TGTGCCAGCAGAGAACTACTAGGAGAGCAGTTCTTC. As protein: CASRELLGEQFF.